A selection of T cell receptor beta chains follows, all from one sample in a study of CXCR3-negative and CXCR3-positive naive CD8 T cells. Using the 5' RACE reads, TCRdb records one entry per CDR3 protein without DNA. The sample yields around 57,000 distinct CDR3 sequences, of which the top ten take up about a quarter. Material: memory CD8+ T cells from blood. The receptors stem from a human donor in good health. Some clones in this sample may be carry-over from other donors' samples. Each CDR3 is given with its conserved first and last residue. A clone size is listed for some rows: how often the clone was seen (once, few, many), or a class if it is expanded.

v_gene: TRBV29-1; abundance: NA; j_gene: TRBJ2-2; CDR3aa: CSAGGGPTNTGELFF
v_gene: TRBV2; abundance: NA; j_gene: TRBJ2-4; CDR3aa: CASSEATGGGNIQYF
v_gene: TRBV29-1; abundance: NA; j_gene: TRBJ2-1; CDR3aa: CSVLEAVYNEQFF
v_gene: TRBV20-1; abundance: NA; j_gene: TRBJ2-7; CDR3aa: CSARGSATGGPYEQYF
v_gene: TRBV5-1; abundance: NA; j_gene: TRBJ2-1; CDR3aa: CASSLLGLAGSNEQFF
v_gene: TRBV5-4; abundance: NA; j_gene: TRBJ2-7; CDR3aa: CASSPGEGQGSYEQYF
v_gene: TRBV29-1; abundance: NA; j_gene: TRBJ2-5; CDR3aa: CSVVPLSDTGKQETQYF
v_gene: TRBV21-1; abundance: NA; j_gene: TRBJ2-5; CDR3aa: CASSPQGLQETQYF
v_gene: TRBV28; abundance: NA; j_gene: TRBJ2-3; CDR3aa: CASSLAPGQGPDTQYF
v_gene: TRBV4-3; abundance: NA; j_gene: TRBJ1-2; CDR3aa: CASSQFVQGKGGYTF
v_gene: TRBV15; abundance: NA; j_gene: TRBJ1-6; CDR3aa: CATSRPQTGEASSPLRF
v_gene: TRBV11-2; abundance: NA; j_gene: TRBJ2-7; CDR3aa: CASSLAGGHREQYF
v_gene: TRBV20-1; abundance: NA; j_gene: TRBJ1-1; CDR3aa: CRSRTGDLTEAFF
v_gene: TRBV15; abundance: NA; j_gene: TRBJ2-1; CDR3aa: CATSRGAGSSYNEQFF
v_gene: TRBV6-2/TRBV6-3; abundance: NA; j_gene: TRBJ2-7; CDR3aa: CASTLQFPSRHEQYF
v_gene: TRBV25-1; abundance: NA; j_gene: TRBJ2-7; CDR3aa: CASSERTYEQYF
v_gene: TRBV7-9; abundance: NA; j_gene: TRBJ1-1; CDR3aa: CASSPGQGLNTEAFF
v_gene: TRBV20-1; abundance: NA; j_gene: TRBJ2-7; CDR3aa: CSARDQRHGPYEQYF
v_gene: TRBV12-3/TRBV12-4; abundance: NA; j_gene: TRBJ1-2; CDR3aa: CASSLDSGQRMNYGYTF
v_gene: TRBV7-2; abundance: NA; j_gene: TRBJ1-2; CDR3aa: CASSLGGLSGYTF
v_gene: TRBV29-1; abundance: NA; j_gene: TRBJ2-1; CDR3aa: CSVELAGSFDEQFF
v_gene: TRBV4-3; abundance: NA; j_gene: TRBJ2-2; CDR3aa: CASSQDAGFPRTGELFF
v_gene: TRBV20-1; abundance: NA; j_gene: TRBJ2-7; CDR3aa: CSARAPEGNSYEQYF
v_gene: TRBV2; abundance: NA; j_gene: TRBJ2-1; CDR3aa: CAIPRQPVTYNEQFF
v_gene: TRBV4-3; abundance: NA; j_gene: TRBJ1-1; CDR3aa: CASSQDGDLRTEAFF
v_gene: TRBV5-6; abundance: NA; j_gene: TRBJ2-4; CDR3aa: CASSGLGTEENIQYF
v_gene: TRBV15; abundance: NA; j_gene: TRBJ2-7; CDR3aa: CATSRDSELSSYEQYF
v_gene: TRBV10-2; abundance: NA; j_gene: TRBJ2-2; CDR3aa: CASSLVEAGELFF
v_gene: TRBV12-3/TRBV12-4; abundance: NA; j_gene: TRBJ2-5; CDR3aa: CASSLRRQQETQYF
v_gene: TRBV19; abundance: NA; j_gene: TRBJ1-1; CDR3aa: CASRRGLGGEAFF
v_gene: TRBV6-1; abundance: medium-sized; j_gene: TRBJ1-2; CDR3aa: CASSDLEGADGYTF
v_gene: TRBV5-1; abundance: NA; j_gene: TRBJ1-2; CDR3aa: CASSLDWDSPSYGYTF
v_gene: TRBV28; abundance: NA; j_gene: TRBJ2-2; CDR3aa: CASSLTANTGELFF
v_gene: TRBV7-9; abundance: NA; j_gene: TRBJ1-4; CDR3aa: CASSDGEPREKLFF
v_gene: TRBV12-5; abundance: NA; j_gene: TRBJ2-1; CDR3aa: CASGPLQGFNEQFF
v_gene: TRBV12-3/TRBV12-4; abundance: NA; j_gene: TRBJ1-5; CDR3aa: CASSLGDRGQPQHF
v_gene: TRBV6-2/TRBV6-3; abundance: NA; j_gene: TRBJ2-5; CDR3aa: CASSPRTSGGKETQYF
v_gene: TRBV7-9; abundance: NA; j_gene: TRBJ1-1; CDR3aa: CASSLEDGTEAFF
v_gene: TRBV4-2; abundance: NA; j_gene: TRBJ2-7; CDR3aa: CASSQGVEGVEQYF
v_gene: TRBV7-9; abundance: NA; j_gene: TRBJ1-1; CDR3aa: CASSLASRQGLNTEAFF
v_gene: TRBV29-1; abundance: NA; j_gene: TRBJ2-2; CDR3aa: CSVEDSGNTGELFF
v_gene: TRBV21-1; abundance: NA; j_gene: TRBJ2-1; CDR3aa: CASSSVTWGEQFF
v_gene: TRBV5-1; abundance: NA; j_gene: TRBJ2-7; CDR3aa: CASSFEGDLSPYEQYF
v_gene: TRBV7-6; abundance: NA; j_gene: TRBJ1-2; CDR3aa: CASSLEGAPDGYTF
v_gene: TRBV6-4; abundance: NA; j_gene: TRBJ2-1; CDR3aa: CARSDSGDSYNEQFF
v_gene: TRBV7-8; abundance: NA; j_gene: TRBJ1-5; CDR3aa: CASNQRGGANNQPQHF
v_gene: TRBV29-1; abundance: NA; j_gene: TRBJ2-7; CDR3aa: CSVGSGAFDEQYF